This T cell receptor beta chain was found in a study of blood T cell repertoires in COVID-19. Libraries were prepared by immunoSEQ multiplex PCR; TCRdb keeps only in-frame clonotypes and omits some of them. The top ten clones hold approximately 5.4% of a sample with about 330,000 clones, nearly 90% of them seen once. The V gene lost 2 bases and the J gene lost 4 bases, with 11 bases spanning the gap. CDR1 SGHVS and CDR2 FQNEAQ come from the germline V gene. This CDR3 is built from 14 residues. The sequence came from a woman between 25 and 40 years old who had recovered from COVID-19. The chain uses TRBV7-8 and TRBJ1-2, with D perhaps matching TRBD1 (5 bases). The material sequenced was PBMCs or T cells enriched from blood (not recorded which). CDR3 in amino acids: CASSLPLGGYGYTF. CDR3 DNA: TGTGCCAGCAGCTTACCCCTGGGGGGCTATGGCTACACCTTC.